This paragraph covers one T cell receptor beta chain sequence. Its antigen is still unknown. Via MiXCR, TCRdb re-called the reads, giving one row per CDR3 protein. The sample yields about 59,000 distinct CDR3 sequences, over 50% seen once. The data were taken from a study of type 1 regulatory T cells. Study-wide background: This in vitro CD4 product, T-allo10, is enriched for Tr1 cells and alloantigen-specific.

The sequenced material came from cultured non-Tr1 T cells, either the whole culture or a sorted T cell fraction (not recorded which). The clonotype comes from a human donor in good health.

The CDR3 nucleotides are TGTGCCAGTAATCCGTCATTCGCGGTAGAGACCCGCAGCTACACCTTC. Amino acids: CASNPSFAVETRSYTF. This chain joins TRBV19 and TRBJ1-2; D uncertain. The CDR3 consists of 16 residues. Germline V gene lookup returns CDR1 LNHDA and CDR2 SQIVND (reference sequence). V was trimmed by 7 bases and J by 9 bases, leaving 27 bases between them.